The 8 T cell receptor beta chains below all came from one sample that was sequenced in a study of beta chain features in type 1 diabetes. Reverse transcribing all isolated RNA meant expressed TCRB transcripts were sequenced. Sequencing was performed with immunoSEQ multiplex PCR; in TCRdb, only in-frame clones are kept and a portion is missing. The sample carries approximately 340,000 clones, approximately 16% recorded once. Sequences were obtained from naive CD4+ T cells from blood. The receptors were gathered from a woman aged 18-29 years in good health.

The chain has TRBV2 and TRBJ1-4; 7 bases map to TRBD1. The CDR3 sequence is 14 residues long. From germline, CDR1 is SNHLY and CDR2 FYNNEI. V shed 7 bases, J shed 9 bases, and the junction held 11 bases outside the gene matches. As DNA, the CDR3 is TGTGCCAGCACCCCCGGGACAGTGGTCCAAAAACTGTTTTTT. Its translation is CASTPGTVVQKLFF.

This clone was recorded a few times. The CDR3 region is CASSLTGTVSYEQYF. CDR3 in DNA: TGTGCCAGCTCACTAACCGGGACTGTTTCCTACGAGCAGTACTTC. The V gene is TRBV18, the J gene TRBJ2-7; D perhaps matches TRBD2 (6 bases). Per the germline V gene, CDR1 is KGHSH and CDR2 is LQKENI. V was pared by 4 bases and J by 1 base, with 14 bases between. The CDR3 extends over 15 amino acids.

This clone was detected a few times. This chain links TRBV7-2 with TRBJ1-4; D gene unclear. The germline gives CDR1 SGHTA, CDR2 FQGNSA. Between the trimmed V and J ends, which lost 4 bases and 5 bases, there was a span of 11 bases. The CDR3 is 14 residues long. The CDR3 sequence is CASSSSGGNEKLFF. CDR3 nucleotides: TGTGCCAGCAGCTCCAGTGGAGGCAATGAAAAACTGTTTTTT.

This clone came up a few times. The rearrangement joins TRBV30 to TRBJ1-5; D unresolved. Trimming cost V 3 bases and J 0 bases, with 9 bases left between them. Looked up from germline, CDR1 is GTSNPN and CDR2 is SVGIG (reference sequence). The CDR3 runs 14 residues. DNA of the CDR3: TGTGCCTGGAGCCGCGTTTATAGCAATCAGCCCCAGCATTTT. Its protein product is CAWSRVYSNQPQHF.

The chain couples TRBV7-2 to TRBJ2-2; perhaps TRBD1 as D (6 bases). The CDR3 is 15 amino acids. Germline assignment: CDR1 SGHTA and CDR2 FQGNSA. V was cut by 6 bases and J by 4 bases, with 15 bases left in between. The CDR3 protein is CASRGAGLLTGELFF. The CDR3 coding sequence is TGTGCCAGCAGGGGGGCTGGGCTTCTCACCGGGGAGCTGTTTTTT. Variable domain in full (rest from reference TRBV7-2 and TRBJ2-2): GAGVSQSPSNKVTEKGKDVELRCDPISGHTALYWYRQSLGQGLEFLIYFQGNSAPDKSGLPSDRFSAERTGGSVSTLTIQRTQQEDSAVYLCASRGAGLLTGELFFGEGSRLTVL.

The CDR3 region is CASSRGRPGNEQFF. CDR3 in DNA: TGTGCCAGCAGCCGCGGGAGGCCGGGCAATGAGCAGTTCTTC. V gene TRBV6-5 combines with J gene TRBJ2-1; 8 bases agree with TRBD2. V gave up 6 bases and J gave up 6 bases; unmatched junction bases: 7. Per germline, CDR1 MNHEY and CDR2 SVGAGI. The CDR3 is 14 residues long.

The chain employs TRBV2 and TRBJ2-1; TRBD2 matches 16 bases. Germline CDR1 is SNHLY and CDR2 is FYNNEI. After removal of 6 bases from V and 8 bases from J, the junction contained 4 bases not matched to a gene. This CDR3 comprises 15 residues. As DNA, the CDR3 is TGTGCCAGCAGGGGGGGGACTAGCGGGAGGGATGAGCAGTTCTTC. Its protein is CASRGGTSGRDEQFF.

The chain recombines TRBV6-6 with TRBJ2-1, with D possibly matching TRBD2 (6 bases). This CDR3 is 15 amino acids long. Deletions cut 6 bases from V and 10 bases from J, with 22 bases between. From germline, CDR1 is MNHNY and CDR2 SVGAGI (reference sequence). CDR3 amino acids: CASRALGLLEGEQFF. The CDR3 DNA reads as TGTGCCAGCAGAGCTCTGGGACTTCTGGAGGGGGAGCAGTTCTTC.